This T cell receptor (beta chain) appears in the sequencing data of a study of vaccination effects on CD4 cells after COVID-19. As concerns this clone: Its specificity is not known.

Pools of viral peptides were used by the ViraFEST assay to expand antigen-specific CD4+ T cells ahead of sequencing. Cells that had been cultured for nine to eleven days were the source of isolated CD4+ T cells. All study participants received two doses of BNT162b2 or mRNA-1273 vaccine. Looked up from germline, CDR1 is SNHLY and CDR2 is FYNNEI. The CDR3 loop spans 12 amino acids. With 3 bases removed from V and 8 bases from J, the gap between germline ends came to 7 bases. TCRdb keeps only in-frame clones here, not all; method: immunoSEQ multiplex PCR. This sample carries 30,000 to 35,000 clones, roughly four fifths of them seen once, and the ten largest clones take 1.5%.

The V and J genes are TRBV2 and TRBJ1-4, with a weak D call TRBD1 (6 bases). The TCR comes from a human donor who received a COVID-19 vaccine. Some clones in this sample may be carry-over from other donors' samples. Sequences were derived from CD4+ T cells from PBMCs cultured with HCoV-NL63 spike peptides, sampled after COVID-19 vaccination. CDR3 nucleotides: TGTGCCAGCAGTGAGGACAGCGAAAAACTGTTTTTT. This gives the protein CASSEDSEKLFF.